This T cell receptor (beta chain) was retrieved from a study of cytomegalovirus exposure and HLA in healthy donors. Study conclusions and caveats: Later analysis found that TCR beta chains associated with HLA were more clonally expanded than other, equally common chains. Analyzed later, association rates of TCRs varied across HLA loci, with DRB1 most and HLA-C fewest.

With respect to this clone: The antigen remains undetermined.

Primers for the PCR totalled 60 Vbeta and 13 Jbeta. TCRdb keeps only in-frame clones here, not all; method: immunoSEQ multiplex PCR. There are some 180,000 clones in the sample; 82% occur only once, and about 1.6% lies in the top ten. Germline values: CDR1 MDHEN, CDR2 SYDVKM. The CDR3 is 14 amino acids. The V and J ends lost 6 bases and 5 bases, in that order; junction bases with no gene match: 8. The chain recombines TRBV28 with TRBJ2-7, with 9 bases fitting TRBD1. Sequencing input: PBMCs. The clonotype was recovered from a man between 40 and 49 years old in good health and CMV-seronegative. The CDR3 DNA reads as TGTGCCAGCAGGACCGGGACAGGGACGAACGAGCAGTACTTC. It translates to CASRTGTGTNEQYF.